The source of this T cell receptor beta chain is a study of blood T cell repertoires in COVID-19. The assay was immunoSEQ multiplex PCR, and TCRdb's table has in-frame clones only and misses some. This repertoire shows approximately 230,000 clones, under 90% found once; its top ten account for 1.5% to 2%. With 3 bases clipped from V and 5 bases from J, the junction kept 7 bases outside the gene matches. CDR1 and CDR2 (germline): KGHSH, LQKENI. The CDR3 spans 15 residues. This chain uses TRBV18 with TRBJ2-1, with 7 bases aligning to TRBD2. The source of this sequence is a man aged 35-49 years who had recovered from COVID-19. The material sequenced was PBMCs or T cells enriched from blood (not recorded which). This chain's CDR3 is CASSPQAGLNNEQFF. The CDR3 DNA is TGTGCCAGCTCACCTCAAGCGGGGTTAAACAATGAGCAGTTCTTC.